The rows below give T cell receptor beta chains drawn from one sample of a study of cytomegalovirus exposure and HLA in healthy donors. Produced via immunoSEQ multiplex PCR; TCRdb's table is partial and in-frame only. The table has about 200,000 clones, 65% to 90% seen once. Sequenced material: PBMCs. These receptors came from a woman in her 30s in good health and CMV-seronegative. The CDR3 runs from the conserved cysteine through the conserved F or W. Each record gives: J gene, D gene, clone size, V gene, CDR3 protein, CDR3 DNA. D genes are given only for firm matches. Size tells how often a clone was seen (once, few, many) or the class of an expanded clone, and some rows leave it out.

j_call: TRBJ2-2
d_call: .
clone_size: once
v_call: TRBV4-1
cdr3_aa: CASSHLQTGELFF
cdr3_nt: TGCGCCAGCAGCCACCTACAGACCGGGGAGCTGTTTTTT

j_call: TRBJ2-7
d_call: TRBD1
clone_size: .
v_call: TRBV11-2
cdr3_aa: CASSPRQGGEQYF
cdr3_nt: TGTGCCAGCAGCCCTCGACAGGGTGGGGAGCAGTACTTC

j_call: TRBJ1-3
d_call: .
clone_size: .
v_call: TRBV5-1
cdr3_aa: CASSLETGAGSGNTIYF
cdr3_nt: TGCGCCAGCAGCTTGGAGACGGGAGCGGGCTCTGGAAACACCATATATTTT

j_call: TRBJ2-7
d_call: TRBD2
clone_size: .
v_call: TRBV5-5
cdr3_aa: CASSISSSGAYYEQYF
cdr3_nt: TGTGCCAGCAGCATAAGTTCTAGCGGGGCCTACTACGAGCAGTACTTC

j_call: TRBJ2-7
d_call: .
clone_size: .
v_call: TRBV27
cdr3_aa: CASSLRGSYEQYF
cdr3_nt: TGTGCCAGCAGTTTAAGGGGCAGCTACGAGCAGTACTTC

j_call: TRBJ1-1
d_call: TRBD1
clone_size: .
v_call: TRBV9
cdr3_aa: CASRLLTGRTTEAFF
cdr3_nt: TGTGCCAGCAGACTCCTGACAGGGAGGACCACTGAAGCTTTCTTT

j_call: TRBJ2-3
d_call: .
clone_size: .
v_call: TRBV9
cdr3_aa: CASSAPPRLDTQYF
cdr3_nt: TGTGCCAGCAGCGCTCCTCCGCGTTTGGATACGCAGTATTTT

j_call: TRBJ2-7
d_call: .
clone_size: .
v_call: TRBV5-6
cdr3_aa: CASSLRQATGEQYF
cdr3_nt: TGTGCCAGCAGCTTGAGGCAGGCCACAGGGGAGCAGTACTTC

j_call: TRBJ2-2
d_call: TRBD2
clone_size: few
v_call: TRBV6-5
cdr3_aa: CASSFLAGTRTGELFF
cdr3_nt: TGTGCCAGCAGTTTTCTAGCGGGGACAAGGACCGGGGAGCTGTTTTTT

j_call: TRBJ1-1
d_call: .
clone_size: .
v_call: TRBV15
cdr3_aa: CATSRNLDSAEAFF
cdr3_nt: TGTGCCACCAGCAGAAACCTCGACTCGGCTGAAGCTTTCTTT

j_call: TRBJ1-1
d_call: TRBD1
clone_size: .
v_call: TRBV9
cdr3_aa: CASSRGTGMNTEAFF
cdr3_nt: TGTGCCAGCAGCAGAGGGACAGGGATGAACACTGAAGCTTTCTTT

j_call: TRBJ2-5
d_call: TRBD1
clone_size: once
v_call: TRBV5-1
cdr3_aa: CASSLGQGQETQYF
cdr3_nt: TGCGCCAGCAGCCTCGGACAGGGCCAAGAGACCCAGTACTTC

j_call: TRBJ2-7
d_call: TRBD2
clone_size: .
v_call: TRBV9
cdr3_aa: CASSAGLAAYEQYF
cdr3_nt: TGTGCCAGCAGCGCGGGACTAGCGGCCTACGAGCAGTACTTC

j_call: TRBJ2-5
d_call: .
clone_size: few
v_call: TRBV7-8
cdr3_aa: CASSEAGTQYF
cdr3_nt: TGTGCCAGCTCGGAGGCTGGGACCCAGTACTTC

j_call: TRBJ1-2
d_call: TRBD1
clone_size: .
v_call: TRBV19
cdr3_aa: CASGNRGGYTF
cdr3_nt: TGTGCCAGTGGAAACAGGGGAGGCTACACCTTC

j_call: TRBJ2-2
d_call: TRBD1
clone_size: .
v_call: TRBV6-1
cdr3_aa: CALDRGNTGELFF
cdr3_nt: TGTGCCCTCGACAGGGGGAACACCGGGGAGCTGTTTTTT

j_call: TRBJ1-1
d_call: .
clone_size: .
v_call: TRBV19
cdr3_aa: CASSPNRDKNTEAFF
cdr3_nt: TGTGCCAGTAGTCCTAACCGGGACAAGAACACTGAAGCTTTCTTT

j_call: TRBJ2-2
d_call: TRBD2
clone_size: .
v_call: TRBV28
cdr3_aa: CASSLRRTSGSVFSGELFF
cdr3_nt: TGTGCCAGCAGTCTCCGCCGGACTAGCGGGAGTGTATTCTCCGGGGAGCTGTTTTTT

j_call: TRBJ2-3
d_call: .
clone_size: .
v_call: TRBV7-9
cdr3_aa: CASTGEKGPDTQYF
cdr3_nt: TGTGCCAGCACAGGGGAGAAGGGACCAGATACGCAGTATTTT

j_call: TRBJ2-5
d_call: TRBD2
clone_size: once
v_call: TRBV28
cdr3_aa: CASSFWRGVQETQYF
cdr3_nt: TGTGCCAGCAGTTTTTGGCGGGGGGTCCAAGAGACCCAGTACTTC

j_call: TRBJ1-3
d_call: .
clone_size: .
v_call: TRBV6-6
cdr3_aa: CASSYEAENTIYF
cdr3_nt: TGTGCCAGCAGTTACGAGGCAGAGAACACCATATATTTT

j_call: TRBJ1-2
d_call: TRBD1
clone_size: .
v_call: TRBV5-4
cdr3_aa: CASSTRQGIYGYTF
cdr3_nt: TGTGCCAGCAGCACTCGACAGGGGATCTATGGCTACACCTTC

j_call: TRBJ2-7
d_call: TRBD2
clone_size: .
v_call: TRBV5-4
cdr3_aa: CASSFGAGTSYEQYF
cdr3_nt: TGTGCCAGCAGCTTTGGAGCGGGGACTTCCTACGAGCAGTACTTC

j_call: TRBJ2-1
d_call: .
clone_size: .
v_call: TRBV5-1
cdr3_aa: CASSLPVGGSYNEQFF
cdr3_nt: TGCGCCAGCAGCTTACCGGTGGGGGGTTCCTACAATGAGCAGTTCTTC

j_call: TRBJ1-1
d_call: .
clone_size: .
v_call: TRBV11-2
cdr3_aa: CASSLLGQPYTEAFF
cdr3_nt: TGTGCCAGCAGCTTACTCGGACAGCCTTACACTGAAGCTTTCTTT

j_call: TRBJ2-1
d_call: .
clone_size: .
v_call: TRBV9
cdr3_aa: CASSAPSDEQFF
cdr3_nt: TGTGCCAGCAGCGCCCCTAGTGATGAGCAGTTCTTC

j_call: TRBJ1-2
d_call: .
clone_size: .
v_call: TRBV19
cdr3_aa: CASTRKNGDYGYTF
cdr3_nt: TGTGCCAGCACCCGAAAGAACGGAGACTATGGCTACACCTTC

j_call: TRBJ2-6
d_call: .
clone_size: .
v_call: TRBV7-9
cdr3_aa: CASSLSLGGANVLTF
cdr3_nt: TGTGCCAGCAGCTTATCTCTAGGAGGGGCCAACGTCCTGACTTTC

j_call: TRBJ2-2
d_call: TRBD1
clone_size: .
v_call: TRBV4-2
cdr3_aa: CASNTGGEYGELFF
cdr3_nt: TGTGCCAGCAATACAGGGGGTGAATACGGGGAGCTGTTTTTT

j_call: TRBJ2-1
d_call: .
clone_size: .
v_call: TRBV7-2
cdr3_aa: CASSLNLASYNEQFF
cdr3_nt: TGTGCCAGCAGCTTAAATCTAGCCTCCTACAATGAGCAGTTCTTC

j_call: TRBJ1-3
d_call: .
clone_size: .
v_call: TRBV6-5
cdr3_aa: CASGAGGNTIYF
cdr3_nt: TGTGCCAGCGGTGCGGGTGGAAACACCATATATTTT

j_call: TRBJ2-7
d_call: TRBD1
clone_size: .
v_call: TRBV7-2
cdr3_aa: CASSLQGAYGYEQYF
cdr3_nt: TGTGCCAGCAGTTTACAGGGGGCGTATGGCTACGAGCAGTACTTC

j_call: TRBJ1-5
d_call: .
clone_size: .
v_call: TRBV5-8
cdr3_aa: CASSFRDQPQHF
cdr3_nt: TGTGCCAGCAGCTTCCGCGATCAGCCCCAGCATTTT

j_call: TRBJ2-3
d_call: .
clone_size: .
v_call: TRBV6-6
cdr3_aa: CASRHRRAADTQYF
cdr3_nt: TGTGCCAGCAGACACCGGAGGGCCGCAGATACGCAGTATTTT

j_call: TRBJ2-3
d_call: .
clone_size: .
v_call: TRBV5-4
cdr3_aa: CASSLGARNTDTQYF
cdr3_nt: TGTGCCAGCAGCTTGGGAGCAAGAAACACAGATACGCAGTATTTT

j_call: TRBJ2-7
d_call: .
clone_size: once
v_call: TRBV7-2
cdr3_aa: CASSRQGGHYEQYF
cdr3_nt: TGTGCCAGCAGCCGGCAGGGTGGGCACTACGAGCAGTACTTC

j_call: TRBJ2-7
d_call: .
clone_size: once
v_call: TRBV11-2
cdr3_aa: CASSLALQLYEQYF
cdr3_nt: TGTGCCAGCAGCTTAGCCCTCCAGTTGTACGAGCAGTACTTC

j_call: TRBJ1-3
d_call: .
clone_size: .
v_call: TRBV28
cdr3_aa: CASSAGTTRNTIYF
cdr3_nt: TGTGCCAGCAGCGCCGGGACTACCAGAAACACCATATATTTT

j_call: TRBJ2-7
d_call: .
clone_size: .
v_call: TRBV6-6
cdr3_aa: CASQGSAEQYF
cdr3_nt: TGTGCCAGCCAGGGGTCCGCCGAGCAGTACTTC

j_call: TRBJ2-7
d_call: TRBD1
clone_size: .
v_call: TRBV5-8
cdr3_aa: CASSVGQGISYEQYF
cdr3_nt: TGTGCCAGCAGCGTAGGACAGGGTATTTCCTACGAGCAGTACTTC

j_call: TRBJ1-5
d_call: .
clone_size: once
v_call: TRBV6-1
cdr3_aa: CASSEGAGVEPQHF
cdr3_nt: TGTGCCAGCAGTGAAGGGGCAGGCGTAGAGCCCCAGCATTTT

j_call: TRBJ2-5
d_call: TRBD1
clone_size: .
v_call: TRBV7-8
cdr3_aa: CASSLVKGGQGRQETQYF
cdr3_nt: TGTGCCAGCAGCTTAGTTAAAGGGGGACAGGGGAGGCAAGAGACCCAGTACTTC

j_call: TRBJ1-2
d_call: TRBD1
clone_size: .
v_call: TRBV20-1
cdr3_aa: CSAQGDYGYTF
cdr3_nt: TGCAGTGCCCAGGGGGACTATGGCTACACCTTC

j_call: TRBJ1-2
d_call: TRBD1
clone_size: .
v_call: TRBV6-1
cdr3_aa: CASILGQGSYGYTF
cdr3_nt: TGTGCCAGCATCTTGGGACAGGGAAGCTATGGCTACACCTTC

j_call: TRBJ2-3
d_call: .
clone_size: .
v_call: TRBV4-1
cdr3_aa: CASSQVVTMLHKTDTQYF
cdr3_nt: TGCGCCAGCAGCCAAGTTGTTACTATGCTGCACAAAACAGATACGCAGTATTTT

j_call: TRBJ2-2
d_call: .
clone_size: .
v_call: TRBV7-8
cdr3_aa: CASSLQSVTGELFF
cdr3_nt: TGTGCCAGCAGCTTACAATCAGTCACCGGGGAGCTGTTTTTT

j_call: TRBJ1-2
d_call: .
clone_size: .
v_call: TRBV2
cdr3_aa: CASSGGGPLNYGYTF
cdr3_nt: TGTGCCAGCAGTGGGGGGGGCCCTCTTAACTATGGCTACACCTTC

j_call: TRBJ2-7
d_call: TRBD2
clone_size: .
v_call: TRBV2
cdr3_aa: CASKWAGGPYEQYF
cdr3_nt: TGTGCCAGCAAATGGGCGGGGGGCCCCTACGAGCAGTACTTC

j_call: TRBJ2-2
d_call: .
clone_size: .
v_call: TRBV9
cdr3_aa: CASSVVGGWTGELFF
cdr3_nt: TGTGCCAGCAGCGTAGTCGGGGGATGGACCGGGGAGCTGTTTTTT

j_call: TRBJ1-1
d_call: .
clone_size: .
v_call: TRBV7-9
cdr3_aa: CASSIQGTEAFF
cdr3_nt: TGTGCCAGCAGCATCCAGGGAACTGAAGCTTTCTTT